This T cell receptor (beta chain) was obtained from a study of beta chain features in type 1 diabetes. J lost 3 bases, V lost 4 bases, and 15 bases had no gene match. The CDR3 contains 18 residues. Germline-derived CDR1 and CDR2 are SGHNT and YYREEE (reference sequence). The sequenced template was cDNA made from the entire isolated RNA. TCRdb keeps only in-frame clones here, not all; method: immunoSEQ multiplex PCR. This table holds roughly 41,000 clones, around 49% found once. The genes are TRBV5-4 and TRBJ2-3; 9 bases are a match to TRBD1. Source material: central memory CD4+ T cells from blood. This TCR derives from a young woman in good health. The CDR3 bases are TGTGCCAGCAGCGTACCGACACAAGGGACAGGGTTTACAGATACGCAGTATTTT. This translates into CASSVPTQGTGFTDTQYF.